This T cell receptor beta chain was captured in a study of T cells in Graves' hyperthyroidism and ophthalmopathy. This clonotype was found many times. Authors of the study amplified TCR beta CDR3 regions from RNA transcripts. TCR CDR3 underwent first-round RT-PCR with the HTBI primer set. In TCRdb, the multiplex PCR reads were re-called with MiXCR into one record per CDR3 protein. The repertoire has about 610,000 distinct CDR3 sequences, under 15% of them found once; the top ten carry about 4.5%. Approximately 10 ml of fresh peripheral blood supplied the PBMCs. This CDR3 has 13 residues. Trimming left V 7 bases short and J 6 bases short, with 13 bases between.

Material for sequencing was blood. This rearrangement joins TRBV12-3 or TRBV12-4 to TRBJ1-5; no definite D call. The receptor was isolated from a middle-aged woman with Graves' ophthalmopathy. The CDR3 bases are TGTGCCAGCACCCTTCTGGCAGGTCAGCCCCAGCATTTT. Encoded protein: CASTLLAGQPQHF.